Shown below are 3 T cell receptor beta chains from a single sample sequenced in a study of cytomegalovirus exposure and HLA in healthy donors. Vbeta (60) and Jbeta (13) primers were used in the PCR. Data came from immunoSEQ multiplex PCR; TCRdb stores just in-frame clones and leaves some out. The table includes over 100,000 clones, roughly four fifths detected once. Sequencing was performed on PBMCs. Source of these receptors: a woman in her thirties in good health and CMV-seropositive.

The chain recombines TRBV30 with TRBJ1-4; D gene unclear. CDR1 and CDR2 from the germline V gene are GTSNPN and SVGIG (reference sequence). The CDR3 consists of 14 residues. V lost 1 base and J 8 bases, leaving 14 bases between the germline ends. CDR3 in amino acids: CAWSADGLWEKLFF. The CDR3, as DNA: TGTGCCTGGAGTGCTGACGGACTCTGGGAAAAACTGTTTTTT.

CDR3 nucleotides: TGTGCCAGCAGCCACCAGGTCGGACAGGGCCATTATGGCTACACCTTC. Its translation is CASSHQVGQGHYGYTF. The rearrangement links TRBV13 to TRBJ1-2; 8 bases line up with TRBD1. The V gene's germline CDR1 is PRHDT and CDR2 FYEKMQ (reference sequence). J lost 5 bases, V lost 5 bases, and 13 bases had no gene match. The CDR3 loop spans 16 amino acids.

The rearrangement links TRBV19 to TRBJ2-4; maybe TRBD1 (5 bases). With 6 bases removed from V and 1 base from J, the gap between germline ends came to 16 bases. Germline V gives CDR1 LNHDA, CDR2 SQIVND (reference sequence). There are 16 residues in the CDR3. Here the CDR3 reads CASSLQAPIAKNIQYF. CDR3 nucleotides: TGTGCCAGTAGCCTACAGGCCCCGATCGCCAAAAACATTCAGTACTTC.